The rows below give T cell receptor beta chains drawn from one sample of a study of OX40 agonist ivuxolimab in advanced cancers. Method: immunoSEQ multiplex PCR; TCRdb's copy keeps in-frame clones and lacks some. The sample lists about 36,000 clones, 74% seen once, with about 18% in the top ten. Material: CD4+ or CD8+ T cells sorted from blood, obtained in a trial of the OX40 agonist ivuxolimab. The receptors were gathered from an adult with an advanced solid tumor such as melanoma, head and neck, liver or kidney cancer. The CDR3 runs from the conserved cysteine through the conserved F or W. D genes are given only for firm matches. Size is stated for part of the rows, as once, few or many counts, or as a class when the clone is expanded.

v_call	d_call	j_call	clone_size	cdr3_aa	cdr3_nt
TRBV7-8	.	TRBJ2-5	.	CASSHRGSQETQYF	TGTGCCAGCAGCCATAGGGGCAGCCAAGAGACCCAGTACTTC
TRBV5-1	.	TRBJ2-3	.	CASSLKGDSWDTQYF	TGCGCCAGCAGCTTGAAGGGGGACTCTTGGGATACGCAGTATTTT
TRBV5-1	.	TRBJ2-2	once	CASSLAKGGELFF	TGCGCCAGCAGCTTGGCAAAAGGCGGGGAGCTGTTTTTT
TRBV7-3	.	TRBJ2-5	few	CASSPGGGLETQYF	TGTGCCAGCAGCCCAGGGGGAGGATTGGAGACCCAGTACTTC
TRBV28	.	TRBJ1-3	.	CASSLRGSGNTIYF	TGTGCCAGCAGTCTCAGGGGCTCTGGAAACACCATATATTTT
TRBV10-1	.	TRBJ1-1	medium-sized	CASSDVNTEAFF	TGCGCCAGCAGTGATGTGAACACTGAAGCTTTCTTT
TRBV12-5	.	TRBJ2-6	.	CASGLQISGANVLTF	TGTGCTAGTGGTTTGCAGATCTCTGGGGCCAACGTCCTGACTTTC
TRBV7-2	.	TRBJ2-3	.	CASSPPTSTDTQYF	TGTGCCAGCAGCCCTCCGACTAGCACAGATACGCAGTATTTT
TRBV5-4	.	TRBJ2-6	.	CASSLYKAQVLTF	TGTGCCAGCAGCTTGTATAAGGCTCAGGTCCTGACTTTC
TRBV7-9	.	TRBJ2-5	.	CASSLAETQYF	TGTGCCAGCAGCTTAGCAGAGACCCAGTACTTC
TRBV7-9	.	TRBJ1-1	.	CASSLMGAGTEAFF	TGTGCCAGCAGCTTAATGGGGGCCGGCACTGAAGCTTTCTTT
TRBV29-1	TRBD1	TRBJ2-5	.	CSVWGKGQQETQYF	TGCAGCGTATGGGGGAAGGGACAGCAAGAGACCCAGTACTTC
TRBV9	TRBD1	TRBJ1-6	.	CASSKGQGAGNSPLHF	TGTGCCAGCAGCAAAGGACAGGGGGCCGGTAATTCACCCCTCCACTTT
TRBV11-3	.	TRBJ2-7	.	CASSSRAQGPYEQYF	TGTGCCAGCAGCTCTAGGGCACAGGGTCCCTACGAGCAGTACTTC
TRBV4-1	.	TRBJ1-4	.	CASSQGWLLTGEKLFF	TGCGCCAGCAGCCAAGGTTGGCTCCTTACAGGTGAAAAACTGTTTTTT
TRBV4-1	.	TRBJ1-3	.	CASSQAGTSGNTIYF	TGCGCCAGCAGCCAAGCCGGGACCTCTGGAAACACCATATATTTT
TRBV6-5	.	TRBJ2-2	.	CASRINTGELFF	TGTGCCAGCAGGATAAACACCGGGGAGCTGTTTTTT
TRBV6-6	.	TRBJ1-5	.	CASNRPGSNQPQHF	TGTGCCAGCAACCGTCCCGGGTCAAATCAGCCCCAGCATTTT
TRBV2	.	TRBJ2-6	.	CASSELRGANVLTF	TGTGCCAGCAGTGAATTAAGGGGGGCCAACGTCCTGACTTTC
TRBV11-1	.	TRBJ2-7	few	CASSTGSPEQYF	TGTGCCAGCAGTACCGGGTCCCCCGAGCAGTACTTC
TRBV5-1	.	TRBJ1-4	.	CASSLRAAMATNEKLFF	TGCGCCAGCAGCCTCCGGGCAGCTATGGCAACTAATGAAAAACTGTTTTTT
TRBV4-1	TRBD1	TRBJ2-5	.	CASSQITGGLETQYF	TGCGCCAGCAGCCAGATAACAGGGGGCTTGGAGACCCAGTACTTC
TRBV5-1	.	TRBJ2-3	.	CASSLGRGGSDTQYF	TGCGCCAGCAGCTTGGGAAGGGGCGGATCAGATACGCAGTATTTT
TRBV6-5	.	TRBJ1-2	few	CASSRGPGAGYTF	TGTGCCAGCAGCCGAGGTCCGGGGGCTGGCTACACCTTC
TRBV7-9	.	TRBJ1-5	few	CASSLGFQPQHF	TGTGCCAGCAGCTTAGGGTTTCAGCCCCAGCATTTT
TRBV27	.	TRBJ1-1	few	CASIGEGSTEAFF	TGTGCCAGCATTGGGGAGGGGTCCACTGAAGCTTTCTTT
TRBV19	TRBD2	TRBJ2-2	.	CASSISGGHTGELFF	TGTGCCAGTAGTATAAGCGGGGGACACACCGGGGAGCTGTTTTTT
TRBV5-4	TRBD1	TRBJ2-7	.	CASSIDRGTYEQYF	TGTGCCAGCAGCATAGACAGGGGTACCTACGAGCAGTACTTC
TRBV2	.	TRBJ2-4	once	CASSEPGDRLGKNIQYF	TGTGCCAGCAGTGAACCCGGGGACCGGTTGGGCAAAAACATTCAGTACTTC
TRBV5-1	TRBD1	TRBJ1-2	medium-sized	CASSGLTGDQSGYTF	TGCGCCAGCAGCGGACTGACAGGGGATCAGAGTGGCTACACCTTC
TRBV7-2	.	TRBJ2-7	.	CASSSPGQDGYEQYF	TGTGCCAGCAGCTCCCCTGGACAAGATGGGTACGAGCAGTACTTC
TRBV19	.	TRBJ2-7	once	CASRRGQDYEQYF	TGTGCCAGTCGTAGGGGACAAGATTACGAGCAGTACTTC